Given below is one T cell receptor beta chain in context. Germline V CDR1 and CDR2: MNHEY, SVGAGI. V shed 7 bases, J shed 3 bases, and the junction held 5 bases outside the gene matches. This CDR3 spans 13 amino acids. The source of the sample is a study of blood T cell repertoires in COVID-19. Across the whole study: Sites in the United States, Italy and Spain provided acute and convalescent COVID-19 samples.

The protocol was immunoSEQ multiplex PCR, while the TCRdb copy is restricted to in-frame clones and leaves out a portion. The sample shows about 200,000 clones, less than 85% of them seen only once. V and J are TRBV6-5 and TRBJ1-2; 7 nucleotides line up with TRBD1. What was sequenced was peripheral blood. The clonotype comes from a woman in her 70s with acute or convalescent COVID-19. CDR3: CASTSGQYYGYTF. The CDR3 nucleotides are TGTGCCAGCACCTCGGGACAGTACTATGGCTACACCTTC.